This is a list of T cell receptor beta chains from one sample in a study of blood T cell repertoires in COVID-19. The repertoire was sequenced with immunoSEQ multiplex PCR; TCRdb's copy has only in-frame clones and lacks some. The repertoire holds roughly 200,000 clones, with 88% as singletons. Material: PBMCs or T cells enriched from blood (not recorded which). The receptors were gathered from a woman younger than 45 who had recovered from COVID-19. CDR3s include the opening cysteine and the closing phenylalanine or tryptophan. A D gene is named only where the DNA matches it firmly. Only part of the rows carry a size: once, few, many, or a class if the clone is expanded.

d_call j_call clone_size v_call cdr3_nt cdr3_aa
NA TRBJ1-2 NA TRBV27 TGTGCCAGCAGTTTCTTTCCTTTTTGGGTCGAGGGTGGCTACACCTTC CASSFFPFWVEGGYTF
TRBD2 TRBJ2-7 NA TRBV28 TGTGCCAGCACATCACCTGGACTAGTTCTCTACGAGCAGTACTTC CASTSPGLVLYEQYF
TRBD1 TRBJ1-1 NA TRBV9 TGTGCCAGCAGCGCCTGGACAGGGAACATGAACACTGAAGCTTTCTTT CASSAWTGNMNTEAFF
TRBD1 TRBJ1-2 NA TRBV7-8 TGTGCCAGCAGTCTGAGGACAGGAAACAACTATGGCTACACCTTC CASSLRTGNNYGYTF
NA TRBJ1-6 NA TRBV6-4 TGTGCCAGCAGGGAAGAAGGGGATAATTCACCCCTCCACTTT CASREEGDNSPLHF
TRBD1 TRBJ1-5 few TRBV3-1/TRBV3-2 TGTGCCAGCAGCTCAGGGGGTCAGCCCCAGCATTTT CASSSGGQPQHF
TRBD1 TRBJ1-2 NA TRBV5-1 TGCGCCAGCAGCCCGATAGACGGGACAGGGGATGGCTACACCTTC CASSPIDGTGDGYTF
NA TRBJ2-5 NA TRBV5-4 TGTGCCAGCAGCTTGCAGTCAGGGGGGGAGACCCAGTACTTC CASSLQSGGETQYF
NA TRBJ1-1 NA TRBV5-1 TGCGCCAGCAGCTTCCAGGATAGGAACACTGAAGCTTTCTTT CASSFQDRNTEAFF
NA TRBJ1-5 NA TRBV19 TGTGCCAGTAGCTACTTACAGAATAGCAATCAGCCCCAGCATTTT CASSYLQNSNQPQHF
NA TRBJ1-6 NA TRBV19 TGTGCCAGTAGTAGGGGAGGTTCCAGAATATATAATTCACCCCTCCACTTT CASSRGGSRIYNSPLHF
NA TRBJ2-2 once TRBV19 TGTGCCAGTAGTATAGCTAGGTTCGGGGAGCTGTTTTTT CASSIARFGELFF
NA TRBJ2-5 NA TRBV11-2 TGTGCCAGCAGCGTTACAGGGCCGGGCACTGAGACCCAGTACTTC CASSVTGPGTETQYF
NA TRBJ1-4 NA TRBV4-1 TGCGCCAGCAGCCAAGAAGCCTTAACTAGTGAAAAACTGTTTTTT CASSQEALTSEKLFF
NA TRBJ2-3 NA TRBV5-1 TGCGCCAGCAGCTTGGAATTAGAATCTAGCACAGATACGCAGTATTTT CASSLELESSTDTQYF
TRBD2 TRBJ2-1 NA TRBV6-4 TGTGCCAGCAGCGCCAGCGGGGGACTACAATATGAGCAGTTCTTC CASSASGGLQYEQFF
NA TRBJ2-5 NA TRBV7-2 TGTGCCAGCAGCTTACTGGGGCCTCTCGAGTTCCAGTACTTC CASSLLGPLEFQYF
NA TRBJ2-3 NA TRBV19 TGTGCCAGTAGTGCCCCTGGGGCGGCGGATAGAGGTACGCAGTATTTT CASSAPGAADRGTQYF
NA TRBJ1-1 NA TRBV19 TGTGCCAGTAGTTGGCCCAACACTGAAGCTTTCTTT CASSWPNTEAFF
NA TRBJ1-1 NA TRBV5-4 TGTGCCAGCAGCTACGACCGGGGGGAAGCTTTCTTT CASSYDRGEAFF
NA TRBJ2-7 NA TRBV9 TGTGCCAGCAGCGTAGGTCCGCCGAGCTCCTACGAGCAGTACTTC CASSVGPPSSYEQYF
NA TRBJ2-5 NA TRBV7-9 TGTGCCAGCAGCCAATCCTCGGTCAAACAAGAGACCCAGTACTTC CASSQSSVKQETQYF
NA TRBJ2-1 NA TRBV6-5 TGTGCCAGCAGTTACGTCGGGGGTCACTACAATGAGCAGTTCTTC CASSYVGGHYNEQFF
NA TRBJ2-7 NA TRBV10-2 TGCGCCAGCACTCCAGGGGGGAGCTACGAGCAGTACTTC CASTPGGSYEQYF
TRBD2 TRBJ2-3 NA TRBV19 TGTGCCAGTAGTTTTTGGACTAGCGGGGGGGATACGCAGTATTTT CASSFWTSGGDTQYF
TRBD1 TRBJ1-5 NA TRBV19 TGTGCCAGTAGTATAGACCGGACAGGGAATCAGCCCCAGCATTTT CASSIDRTGNQPQHF
NA TRBJ2-3 NA TRBV12-3/TRBV12-4 TGTGCCAGCAGTCTCGGGTGGGATACGCAGTATTTT CASSLGWDTQYF
TRBD1 TRBJ1-4 NA TRBV12-5 TGTGCTAGTGGTTTGACCCGGACAGGGGGCGATGAAAAACTGTTTTTT CASGLTRTGGDEKLFF
TRBD2 TRBJ2-2 NA TRBV11-3 TGTGCCAGCAGCCTAGGACTAGCGGGGAACGCGAGGACCGGGGAGCTGTTTTTT CASSLGLAGNARTGELFF
NA TRBJ2-7 NA TRBV4-1 TGCGCCAGCAGCCAAGGGACAGTCTCCTACGAGCAGTACTTC CASSQGTVSYEQYF
NA TRBJ1-1 NA TRBV25-1 TGTGCCAGCAGTGGCCGGGGGGCGATGAACACTGAAGCTTTCTTT CASSGRGAMNTEAFF
TRBD2 TRBJ2-2 NA TRBV7-2 TGTGCCAGCAGCTTAAGGCGGGGGGGCCTCACCGGGGAGCTGTTTTTT CASSLRRGGLTGELFF
NA TRBJ2-3 NA TRBV3-1/TRBV3-2 TGTGCCAGCAGCCAAGAACCGCGGGGAGCCACAGATACGCAGTATTTT CASSQEPRGATDTQYF
TRBD2 TRBJ2-3 NA TRBV4-1 TGCGCCAGCAGCCAAATTCGGGGGGGAAGCACAGATACGCAGTATTTT CASSQIRGGSTDTQYF
TRBD1 TRBJ1-2 NA TRBV24-1 TGTGCCACCAGTGACGGGACAGGGGGAACGCGTGGCTACACCTTC CATSDGTGGTRGYTF
NA TRBJ1-3 NA TRBV28 TGTGCCAGCAGTTTAGCTAACTCTGGAAACACCATATATTTT CASSLANSGNTIYF
NA TRBJ1-2 NA TRBV14 TGTGCCAGCAGCCCATGGACAGTCTATGGCTACACCTTC CASSPWTVYGYTF
TRBD1 TRBJ1-4 NA TRBV7-2 TGTGCCAGCAGCTCCAGGGACAGGGGTTACGAAAAACTGTTTTTT CASSSRDRGYEKLFF
NA TRBJ1-2 NA TRBV18 TGTGCCAGCTCACCACCGTTTGGACAGCAAATCTATGGCTACACCTTC CASSPPFGQQIYGYTF
TRBD1 TRBJ1-2 once TRBV4-3 TGCGCCAGCAGCCAAGATGGGGGACAGGTGCCTAGCTATGGCTACACCTTC CASSQDGGQVPSYGYTF
TRBD1 TRBJ2-5 NA TRBV12-3/TRBV12-4 TGTGCCAGCAGTTACGACAGGGGTGAGACCCAGTACTTC CASSYDRGETQYF
NA TRBJ2-3 NA TRBV27 TGTGCCAGCAGCGAAATGGCCACAGATACGCAGTATTTT CASSEMATDTQYF